The rows below give T cell receptor beta chains drawn from one sample of a study of regulatory T cells in long-lasting Graves disease. TCRdb called the multiplex PCR reads again in MiXCR, with one record for every CDR3 protein. The sample has roughly 420,000 distinct CDR3 sequences, 14% seen once. These data also featured in a second study, about T cells in Graves' hyperthyroidism and ophthalmopathy.

The sequencing used peripheral blood mononuclear cells (PBMCs), collected at new diagnosis, from a patient treated with antithyroid drugs. These receptors were obtained from a woman between 50 and 59 years old with Graves disease. Both conserved end residues are part of each CDR3. Each record gives: clone size, V gene, J gene, D gene, CDR3 protein, CDR3 DNA. D genes are given only for firm matches. Clone sizes are given selectively: once, few, many, or a class where the clone is expanded.

>many|TRBV30|TRBJ2-1|.
CAWSLMPVRNEQFF
TGTGCCTGGTCCCTTATGCCAGTACGAAATGAGCAGTTCTTC
>many|TRBV3-1|TRBJ2-1|.
CASSQDGATARQFF
TGTGCCAGCAGCCAAGATGGGGCGACGGCTAGACAGTTCTTC
>many|TRBV27|TRBJ1-1|TRBD1
CASHSPWTGGAIEAFF
TGTGCCAGCCATAGCCCTTGGACAGGGGGGGCTATTGAAGCTTTCTTT
>many|TRBV2|TRBJ2-7|TRBD1
CASVNRGPRDEQYF
TGTGCCAGCGTAAACAGGGGGCCAAGGGACGAGCAGTACTTC
>many|TRBV5-1|TRBJ2-1|TRBD2
CASSLVPSGEYNKQFF
TGCGCCAGCAGCTTGGTTCCTAGCGGGGAGTACAATAAGCAGTTCTTC
>few|TRBV7-2|TRBJ2-7|.
CASSLGRGQVYEQYF
TGTGCCAGCAGCTTAGGCAGGGGTCAGGTCTACGAGCAGTACTTC
>few|TRBV5-1|TRBJ1-1|.
CASSLAVGSLGTEAFF
TGCGCCAGCAGCTTGGCCGTCGGTTCCCTAGGCACTGAAGCTTTCTTT
>.|TRBV9|TRBJ2-1|.
CASSVPLQGGGPYNEQFF
TGTGCCAGCAGCGTCCCTTTACAAGGGGGAGGACCCTACAATGAGCAGTTCTTC
>many|TRBV3-1|TRBJ2-7|TRBD2
CASSQGLPGLAGEDHEQYF
TGTGCCAGCAGCCAAGGACTACCCGGACTAGCGGGAGAAGACCACGAGCAGTACTTC
>many|TRBV28|TRBJ2-5|TRBD2
CASTDPGGVRETQYF
TGTGCCAGCACTGATCCGGGAGGGGTAAGGGAGACCCAGTACTTC
>many|TRBV27|TRBJ2-2|.
CASRTETGELFF
TGTGCCAGCAGAACAGAGACCGGGGAGCTGTTTTTT
>few|TRBV27|TRBJ2-1|TRBD2
CASSKGTSGYNEQFF
TGTGCCAGCAGTAAAGGGACTAGCGGGTACAATGAGCAGTTCTTC
>.|TRBV10-1|TRBJ2-5|.
CASAGLQETQYF
TGCGCCAGCGCGGGACTTCAAGAGACCCAGTACTTC
>many|TRBV6-5|TRBJ2-3|TRBD2
CASSYRSGGPADTQYF
TGTGCCAGCAGTTACCGGTCGGGAGGGCCGGCAGATACGCAGTATTTT
>few|TRBV5-1|TRBJ2-2|TRBD2
CASSFSGQNTGELFF
TGCGCCAGCAGCTTTAGCGGGCAGAACACCGGGGAGCTGTTTTTT
>.|TRBV12-3/TRBV12-4|TRBJ2-1|TRBD2
CASTWTSGCNEQFF
TGTGCCAGCACCTGGACTAGCGGATGCAATGAGCAGTTCTTC
>many|TRBV2|TRBJ2-2|TRBD2
CASRAGTSGNTGELFF
TGTGCCAGCAGAGCCGGGACTAGCGGAAACACCGGGGAGCTGTTTTTT
>many|TRBV28|TRBJ2-1|TRBD2
CASSLQAGVHNEQFF
TGTGCCAGCAGCCTCCAAGCGGGAGTCCACAATGAGCAGTTCTTC
>many|TRBV12-3/TRBV12-4|TRBJ2-7|TRBD2
CASSSGLAGSYEQYF
TGTGCCAGCAGTTCCGGACTAGCGGGCTCCTACGAGCAGTACTTC
>many|TRBV7-9|TRBJ2-7|TRBD2
CASSPRRAGLYYEQYF
TGTGCCAGCAGCCCCCGCCGAGCGGGATTGTACTACGAGCAGTACTTC
>many|TRBV20-1|TRBJ1-1|TRBD1
CSARVLDRGDTEAFF
TGCAGTGCTAGAGTACTCGACAGGGGTGACACTGAAGCTTTCTTT
>.|TRBV6-2/TRBV6-3|TRBJ1-2|TRBD1
CASSYSSMDRESGGYTF
TGTGCCAGCAGTTACTCGAGTATGGACAGGGAATCTGGAGGCTACACCTTC
>.|TRBV19|TRBJ2-7|.
CASSPVGGVYEQYF
TGTGCCAGTAGTCCTGTGGGTGGGGTCTACGAGCAGTACTTC
>few|TRBV4-1|TRBJ2-3|.
CASSQPGGTDTQYF
TGCGCCAGCAGCCAACCCGGGGGCACAGATACGCAGTATTTT
>many|TRBV11-2|TRBJ2-1|.
CASSSDKVWGRKMNEQFF
TGTGCCAGCAGCTCAGACAAGGTGTGGGGGAGGAAGATGAATGAGCAGTTCTTC
>many|TRBV7-9|TRBJ1-1|.
CASSVDTIGAFF
TGTGCCAGCAGCGTGGACACAATTGGAGCTTTCTTT
>.|TRBV9|TRBJ1-2|TRBD1
CASSVDGTGNYGHTF
TGTGCCAGCAGCGTAGATGGGACAGGGAACTATGGCCACACCTTC
>many|TRBV11-2|TRBJ2-1|TRBD1
CASSRDRDEQFF
TGTGCCAGCAGCCGCGACAGGGATGAGCAGTTCTTC
>.|TRBV4-2|TRBJ2-2|TRBD2
CASTTSDVGTGELFF
TGTGCCAGCACCACTAGCGACGTAGGTACCGGGGAGCTGTTTTTT
>.|TRBV24-1|TRBJ2-5|.
CATSAGEETQYF
TGTGCCACCAGTGCAGGGGAAGAGACCCAGTACTTC
>many|TRBV27|TRBJ2-7|.
CASSLLGPTGVTNEQYF
TGTGCCAGCAGTTTATTGGGGCCAACGGGAGTCACCAACGAGCAGTACTTC